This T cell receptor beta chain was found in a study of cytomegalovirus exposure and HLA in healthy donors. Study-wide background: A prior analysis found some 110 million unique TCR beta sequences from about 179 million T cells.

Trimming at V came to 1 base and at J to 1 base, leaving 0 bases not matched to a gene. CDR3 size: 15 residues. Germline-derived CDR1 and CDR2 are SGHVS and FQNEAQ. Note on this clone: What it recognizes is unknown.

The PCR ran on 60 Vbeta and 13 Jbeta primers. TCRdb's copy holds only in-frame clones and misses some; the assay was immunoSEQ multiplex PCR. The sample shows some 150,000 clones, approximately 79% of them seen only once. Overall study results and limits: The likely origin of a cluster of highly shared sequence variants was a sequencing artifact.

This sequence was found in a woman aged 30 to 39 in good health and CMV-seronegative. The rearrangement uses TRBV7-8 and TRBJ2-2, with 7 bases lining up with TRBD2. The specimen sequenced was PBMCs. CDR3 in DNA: TGTGCCAGCAGCTTAGGGGGGGGGAACACCGGGGAGCTGTTTTTT. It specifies CASSLGGGNTGELFF.